Below, 15 T cell receptor beta chains from the same sample are listed, as sequenced in a study of regulatory T cells in long-lasting Graves disease. In building TCR beta libraries, iRepertoire HTBI primers were used together with Arm-PCR of CDR3 regions. TCRdb re-analysed the multiplex PCR reads in MiXCR, keeping a single row per CDR3 protein. This sample carries hundreds of thousands of distinct CDR3 sequences, less than 25% of them seen once, and the ten largest clones take less than 9%. The time point was: persistent/refractory GD, antithyroid drugs over 5 years with positive TRAb. PBMCs provided the RNA from which the TCR library was made. The sequenced sample was peripheral blood mononuclear cells (PBMCs), obtained when the disease was refractory, from a patient treated with antithyroid drugs. These receptors all come from a female donor with Graves disease.

This clonotype was detected many times. The chain employs TRBV7-3 and TRBJ2-5; no firm D call. This CDR3 is built from 15 residues. V was cut by 2 bases and J by 0 bases, with 10 bases left in between. Germline V lookup: CDR1 SGHTA, CDR2 FQGTGA. CDR3: CASSLSGGYQETQYF. Written as DNA, the CDR3 is TGTGCCAGCAGCTTATCTGGCGGTTACCAAGAGACCCAGTACTTC.

This clonotype was seen many times. The chain is built from TRBV7-3 and TRBJ2-7, with 9 nucleotides matching TRBD2. With 5 bases clipped from V and 6 bases from J, the junction kept 8 bases outside the gene matches. CDR1 and CDR2 from the germline V gene are SGHTA and FQGTGA. The CDR3 spans 14 residues. CDR3 DNA: TGTGCCAGCAGCCATAGCGGGAGTAAAAGCGAGCAGTACTTC. It translates to CASSHSGSKSEQYF.

This clonotype was counted at least ten times. The chain carries TRBV6-1 and TRBJ2-7; TRBD1 matches 7 bases. The germline V gene encodes CDR1 MNHNS and CDR2 SASEGT. Unmatched junction bases numbered 5, after V lost 0 bases and J lost 3 bases. The CDR3 loop spans 15 amino acids. The CDR3: CASSEAGTESYEQYF. CDR3 bases: TGTGCCAGCAGTGAAGCTGGGACAGAAAGCTACGAGCAGTACTTC.

This clonotype was seen ten or more times. This chain uses TRBV11-2 with TRBJ1-2; D call uncertain. This CDR3 is built from 13 residues. Germline loops: CDR1 SGHAT, CDR2 FQNNGV. The V gene lost 5 bases and the J gene lost 0 bases, with 7 bases spanning the gap. The DNA of the CDR3 is TGTGCCAGCAGCCCTATGTCTAACTATGGCTACACCTTC. This sequence encodes CASSPMSNYGYTF.

For this clonotype: A much bigger clone sits one base away, suggesting this may be a read error. Given the absence of the conserved phenylalanine or tryptophan at the CDR3 end, a read error is likely. The chain couples TRBV11-2 to TRBJ2-1, with D tentatively TRBD2 (6 bases). The CDR3 has 13 residues. CDR1 is SGHAT and CDR2 is FQNNGV in the germline V gene. The germline V and J ends were trimmed by 3 bases and 9 bases, with 12 bases remaining between them. DNA of the CDR3: TGTGCCAGCAGCTTGGGGGGAAGGGGTGAGCAGTTCTCC. This translates into CASSLGGRGEQFS.

This clonotype occurred many times. This chain links TRBV27 with TRBJ1-4; no clear D gene. V gave up 10 bases and J gave up 7 bases, with 13 bases separating them. CDR1 and CDR2 from the germline V gene are MNHEY and SMNVEV (reference sequence). The CDR3 has 12 amino acids. The CDR3 DNA reads TGTGCCACTTCAAGTTCCGGTGAAAAACTGTTTTTT. Protein: CATSSSGEKLFF.

Note on this clonotype: A much larger clone differs by one base, so this may be a read error. This rearrangement joins TRBV27 to TRBJ1-2; 7 nucleotides agree with TRBD1. The CDR3 spans 14 residues. Germline V gene sequence: CDR1 MNHEY, CDR2 SMNVEV (reference sequence). V gave up 0 bases and J gave up 9 bases; unmatched junction bases: 7. The CDR3 region has the DNA TGTGCCAGCAGTTTATCGGGAGGGGGCGATAGCTACACCTTC. It encodes CASSLSGGGDSYTF.

This clonotype was observed many times. The chain uses TRBV7-9 and TRBJ1-1; 7 nucleotides agree with TRBD1. Germline CDR1 reads SEHNR; CDR2 reads FQNEAQ (reference sequence). The CDR3 contains 12 residues. V was clipped by 10 bases and J by 7 bases; unmatched bases: 9. CDR3 DNA sequence: TGTGCCATCGGGACAGCCTTGAATGAAGCTTTCTTT. This codes for CAIGTALNEAFF.

This clonotype was detected ten times or more. The chain has TRBV7-2 and TRBJ2-5, with 8 bases fitting TRBD2. J lost 6 bases, V lost 5 bases, and 11 bases had no gene match. CDR1 and CDR2 from the germline V gene are SGHTA and FQGNSA. This CDR3 comprises 15 residues. CDR3 residues: CASSPQAGVLQTQYF. The CDR3 DNA sequence: TGTGCCAGCAGCCCCCAAGCGGGAGTCTTACAGACCCAGTACTTC. The whole variable domain, remainder taken from reference TRBV7-2 and TRBJ2-5, is GAGVSQSPSNKVTEKGKDVELRCDPISGHTALYWYRQSLGQGLEFLIYFQGNSAPDKSGLPSDRFSAERTGGSVSTLTIQRTQQEDSAVYLCASSPQAGVLQTQYFGPGTRLLVL.

The V gene is TRBV25-1, the J gene TRBJ2-3; TRBD2 aligns across 10 bases. Germline CDR1 reads MGHDK; CDR2 reads SYGVNS. CDR3 length equals 19 residues. After removal of 2 bases from V and 1 base from J, the junction contained 12 bases not matched to a gene. The CDR3 DNA reads TGTGCCAGCAGTGAAAAGGGCAGCGGGAGGGCCCTTGGCACAGATACGCAGTATTTT. Translation gives CASSEKGSGRALGTDTQYF.

This clonotype showed up many times. The CDR3 region has the DNA TGTGCCTGGAGTGTACAAGGAAAGGGGCACCAGCCCCAGCATTTT. It encodes CAWSVQGKGHQPQHF. The gene calls are TRBV30 and TRBJ1-5; TRBD1 might be the D (5 bases). Trimming shortened V by 0 bases and J by 7 bases, and 16 bases separated the two germline ends. Per germline, CDR1 GTSNPN and CDR2 SVGIG (reference sequence). This CDR3 is 15 amino acids long.

In the case of this clonotype: One base away lies a much larger clone, so this may be a sequencing read error. The chain carries TRBV2 and TRBJ1-5; 7 bases map to TRBD1. The CDR3 is 13 residues long. V was clipped by 11 bases and J by 7 bases; unmatched bases: 11. Germline CDR1 reads SNHLY; CDR2 reads FYNNEI. DNA of the CDR3: TGTGCCCCAAACGGACAGGATGGACAGCCCCAGCATTTT. This translates into CAPNGQDGQPQHF.

This clonotype was picked up a small number of times. The gene calls are TRBV14 and TRBJ2-7, with TRBD2 as a possible D gene (5 bases). CDR3 length: 13 amino acids. In germline, CDR1 is SGHDN, CDR2 FVKESK. The germline V and J ends were trimmed by 1 base and 6 bases, with 10 bases remaining between them. CDR3 nucleotides: TGTGCCAGCAGCCAAGGAAGAGGGTTCGAGCAGTACTTC. Its translation: CASSQGRGFEQYF.

V and J are TRBV24-1 and TRBJ2-6; D remains ambiguous. Germline assignment: CDR1 KGHDR and CDR2 SFDVKD. Between the trimmed V and J ends, which lost 0 bases and 0 bases, there was a span of 5 bases. The CDR3 length is 16 residues. The CDR3 coding sequence is TGTGCCACCAGTGATTTGCAACCCTCTGGGGCCAACGTCCTGACTTTC. Translation: CATSDLQPSGANVLTF.

The table lists this clonotype with a few counts. This may be a read error: a much more frequent sequence differs by one nucleotide. The chain employs TRBV2 and TRBJ2-5; 10 bases align to TRBD1. Germline CDR1 reads SNHLY; CDR2 reads FYNNEI. The CDR3 covers 20 residues. Trimming at V came to 7 bases and at J to 1 base, leaving 21 bases not matched to a gene. CDR3 loop: CASTLKGRDRGKKAQETQYF. The DNA of the CDR3 is TGTGCCAGCACCTTGAAAGGAAGGGACAGGGGAAAGAAGGCCCAAGAGACCCAGTACTTC.